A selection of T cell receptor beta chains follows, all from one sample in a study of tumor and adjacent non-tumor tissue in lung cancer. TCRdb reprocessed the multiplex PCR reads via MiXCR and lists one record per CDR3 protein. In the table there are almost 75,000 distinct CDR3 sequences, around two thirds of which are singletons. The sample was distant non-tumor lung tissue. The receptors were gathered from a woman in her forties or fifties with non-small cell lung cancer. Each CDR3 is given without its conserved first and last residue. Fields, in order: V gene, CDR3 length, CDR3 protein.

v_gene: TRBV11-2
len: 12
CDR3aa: ASSLPAGGYKRY

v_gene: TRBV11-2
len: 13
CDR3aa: ASSPWASGSYEQY

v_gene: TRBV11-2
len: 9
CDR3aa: ANSHTDSQY

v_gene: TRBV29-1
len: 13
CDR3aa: SAGLLAGDLYEQY

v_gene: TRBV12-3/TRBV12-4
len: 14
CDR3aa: ASSRHRGPLSETQY

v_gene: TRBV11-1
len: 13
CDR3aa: GSSHARQSHNEQF

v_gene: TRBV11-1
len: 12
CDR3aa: ANSLATGTDTEY

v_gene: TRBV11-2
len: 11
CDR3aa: TSSLRRDDTQY

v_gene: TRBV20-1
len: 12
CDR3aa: SATEINSNQPQH

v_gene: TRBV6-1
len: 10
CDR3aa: DSFDGYNEQF

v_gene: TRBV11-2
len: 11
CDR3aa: ASSILQSYEQY

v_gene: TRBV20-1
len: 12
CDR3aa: STSREGAGYERY

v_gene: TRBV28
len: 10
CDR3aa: ASSLRGSPLH

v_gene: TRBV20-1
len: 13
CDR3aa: SAPLGGRSLYEQY

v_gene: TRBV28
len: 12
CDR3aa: ASSLRHPNYGYT

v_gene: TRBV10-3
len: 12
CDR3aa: VITRDDFGTEAS

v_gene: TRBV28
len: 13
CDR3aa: ASSLGLVGSKTQY

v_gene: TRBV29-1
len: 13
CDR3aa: SVAPVRALGNEQF

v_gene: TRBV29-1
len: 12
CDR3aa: SVLPDREGTAPA

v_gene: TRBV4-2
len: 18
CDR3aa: ASSQDKFGTGAPGANLLT

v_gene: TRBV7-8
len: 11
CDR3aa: ASGFGEAYEQY

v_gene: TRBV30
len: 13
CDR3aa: AWSFTGTGNQPQH

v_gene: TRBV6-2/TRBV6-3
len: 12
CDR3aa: ANSRGHGQDGYT

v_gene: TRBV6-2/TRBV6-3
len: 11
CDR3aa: ASCRDKSYGCT

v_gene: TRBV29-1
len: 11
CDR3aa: SATHEGTGELF

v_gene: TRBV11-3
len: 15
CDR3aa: DSSSGLAGGPYNEQF

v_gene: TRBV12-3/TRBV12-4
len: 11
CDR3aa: ASSWQEHTVAF

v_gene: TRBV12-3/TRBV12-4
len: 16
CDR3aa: ASGFPTPSGRLGDTQY

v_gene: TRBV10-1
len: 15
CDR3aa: ASSPDSCFGCGYEQF

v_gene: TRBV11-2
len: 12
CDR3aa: VSNLDLNIGELF

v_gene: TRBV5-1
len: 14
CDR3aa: ASSLAKGAGTDTQY

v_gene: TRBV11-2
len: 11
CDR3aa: AINLNNNNEQF

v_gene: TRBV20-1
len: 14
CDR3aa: SARVPRSGKIHEQF

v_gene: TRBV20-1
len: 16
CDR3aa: SAPETKTASSNNSPLH

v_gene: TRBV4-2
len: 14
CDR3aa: ASSTSWTRNNPPLH

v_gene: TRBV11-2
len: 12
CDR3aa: VGSLARTGGEQY

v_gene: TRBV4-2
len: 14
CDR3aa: ASSQETGLPGNTIY

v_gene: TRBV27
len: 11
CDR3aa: ASRPRGSYEQY

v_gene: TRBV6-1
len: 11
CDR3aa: ASLMGNTGELF

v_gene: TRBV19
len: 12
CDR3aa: ASSIDSTGREQS

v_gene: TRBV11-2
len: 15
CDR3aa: PSSFFSRLASDNEQF

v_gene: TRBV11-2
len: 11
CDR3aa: ASSLEMGGGGY

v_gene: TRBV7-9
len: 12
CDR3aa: ASSLLTGNTEAF

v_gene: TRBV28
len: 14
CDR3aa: ASLQWRGAGTGELF

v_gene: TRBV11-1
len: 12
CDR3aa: AISIAPGADTQY

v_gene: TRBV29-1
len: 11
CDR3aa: SVEILAGVEQF

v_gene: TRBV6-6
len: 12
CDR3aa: ASSYPGRAETQY

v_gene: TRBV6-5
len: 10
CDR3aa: AGSESRGRAF